This T cell receptor (beta chain) came from a study of metastatic and nonmetastatic thyroid tumors. Study in general: Repertoires from malignant and benign thyroid patients were compared across blood and tumor or nodule tissue. Whole-study findings and limits: According to reports, the diversity of TCR beta was significantly higher in malignant thyroid tumors than in benign nodules, and this held in both blood and tumor samples.

At least ten counts were recorded for this clone. The antigen is unknown. Original processing methods: CDR3 differences across clinicopathological groups were used to build a distant-metastasis classifier for papillary thyroid cancer. TCRdb re-called clones via MiXCR from the PCR reads. The V and J calls and clone size are TCRdb's, not the authors'. The sample has roughly 35,000 clones, 16% seen once; the top ten hold around 3.1%. The CDR3 is made up of 17 amino acids. Germline V gives CDR1 SGHRS, CDR2 YFSETQ. The V and J ends lost 4 bases and 5 bases, in that order; junction bases with no gene match: 11. Every patient underwent thyroid surgery untreated.

This sequence joins TRBV5-1 and TRBJ2-1, with 11 bases aligning to TRBD2. The sequence derives from a female donor with papillary thyroid cancer or a benign thyroid nodule (not recorded which). Some clones in this sample may be carry-over from other donors' samples. Sequenced sample: blood. CDR3 sequence reads: CASSQRLAGLPDNEQFF. The CDR3 DNA follows: TGCGCCAGCAGCCAGAGACTAGCGGGACTGCCGGACAATGAGCAGTTCTTC.